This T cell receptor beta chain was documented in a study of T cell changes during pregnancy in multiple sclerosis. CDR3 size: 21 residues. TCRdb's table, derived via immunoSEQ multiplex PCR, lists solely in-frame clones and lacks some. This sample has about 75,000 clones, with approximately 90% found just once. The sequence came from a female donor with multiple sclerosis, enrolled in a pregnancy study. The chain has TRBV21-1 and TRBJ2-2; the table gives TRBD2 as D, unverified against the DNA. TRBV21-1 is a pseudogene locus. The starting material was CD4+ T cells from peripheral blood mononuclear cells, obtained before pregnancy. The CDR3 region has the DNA TGTGCCAGCAGCAAAGCGCTTTCGGTACTAGCGGGCCCAACGAACACCGGGGAGCTGTTTTTT. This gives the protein CASSKALSVLAGPTNTGELFF.